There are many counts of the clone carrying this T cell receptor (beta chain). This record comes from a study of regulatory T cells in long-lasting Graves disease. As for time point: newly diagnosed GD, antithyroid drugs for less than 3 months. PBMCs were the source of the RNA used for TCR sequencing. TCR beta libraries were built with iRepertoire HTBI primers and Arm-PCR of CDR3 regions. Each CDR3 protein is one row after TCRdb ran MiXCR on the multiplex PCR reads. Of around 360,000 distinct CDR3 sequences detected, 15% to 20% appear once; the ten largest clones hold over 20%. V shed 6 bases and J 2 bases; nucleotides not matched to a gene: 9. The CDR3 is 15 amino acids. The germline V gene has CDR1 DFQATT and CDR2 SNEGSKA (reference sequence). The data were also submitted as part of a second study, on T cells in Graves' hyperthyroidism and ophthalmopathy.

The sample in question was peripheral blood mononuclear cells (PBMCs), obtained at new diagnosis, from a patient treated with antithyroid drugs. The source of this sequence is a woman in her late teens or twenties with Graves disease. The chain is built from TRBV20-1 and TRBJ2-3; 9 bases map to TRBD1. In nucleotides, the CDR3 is TGCAGTGCAGAGGACAGGGGAGGTAACACAGATACGCAGTATTTT. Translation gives CSAEDRGGNTDTQYF.